What follows describes a single T cell receptor beta chain. This entry comes from a study of blood T cell repertoires in COVID-19. Across the whole study: The analysed material was cDNA or gDNA that came from T cells, B-cell-depleted T cells, or PBMCs.

V dropped 1 base and J dropped 8 bases, with 18 bases sitting between them. CDR3 length: 16 amino acids. Germline CDR1 reads SGHTA; CDR2 reads FQGNSA. Assay used: immunoSEQ multiplex PCR; TCRdb lists only in-frame clones, some missing. The table lists 200,000 or so clones, around four fifths of them singletons. This sequence was found in a man aged 55-75 years with COVID-19, enrolled during active disease. The V and J genes are TRBV7-2 and TRBJ1-5; D might be TRBD1 (6 bases). Sequencing was done on a sample of peripheral blood. The CDR3 is CASSLGAGAPEEPQHF. CDR3 bases: TGTGCCAGCAGCTTAGGGGCAGGGGCTCCCGAGGAGCCCCAGCATTTT.